The 24 T cell receptor beta chains presented below share a single source sample, sequenced in a study of low-dose radiotherapy and immunotherapy resistance in tumors. TRAV- and TRBV-specific primers primed first-strand cDNA, covering alpha and beta chains. Amplification of TCRs used a constant-region primer and V-primer adapter for around 18 PCR cycles. TCRdb reprocessed the reads with MiXCR, giving one entry per CDR3 protein. The sample consists of under 90,000 distinct CDR3 sequences, more than 25% of them appearing once. Described time point: before trial treatment. The source material was PBMCs, sampled before treatment. The receptors originated from a female donor with ovarian cancer.

V and J are TRBV5-1 and TRBJ1-1, with a possible D match to TRBD1 (5 bases). Trimming pared 4 bases from V and 1 base from J, leaving 14 bases between. Germline V gives CDR1 SGHRS, CDR2 YFSETQ. The CDR3 length is 15 residues. This chain's CDR3 is CASSTQGRENTEAFF. For the CDR3, the DNA is TGCGCCAGCAGCACCCAGGGACGGGAGAACACTGAAGCTTTCTTT.

V usage is TRBV7-3 and J usage is TRBJ2-7, with 9 positions matching TRBD2. J lost 2 bases, V lost 5 bases, and 7 bases had no gene match. This CDR3 is 15 amino acids long. Per germline, CDR1 SGHTA and CDR2 FQGTGA. In DNA, the CDR3 is TGTGCCAGCAGCCCTTCGGCGGGGGGGACCTACGAGCAGTACTTC. As protein: CASSPSAGGTYEQYF.

This clonotype showed up many times. This chain connects TRBV20-1 to TRBJ2-7; unclear D gene. The germline CDR1 and CDR2 sequences are DFQATT and SNEGSKA (reference sequence). The CDR3 is 12 residues long. V was trimmed by 5 bases and J by 3 bases, leaving 11 bases between them. The CDR3 nucleotides read TGCAGTGCTGTGGACCGAAGCTACGAGCAGTACTTC. The encoded protein is CSAVDRSYEQYF.

Within the sample, this clonotype is medium-sized. The chain couples TRBV5-8 to TRBJ2-7, with D uncertain. This CDR3 has 13 residues. The V end lost 0 bases, the J end lost 1 base, and 5 bases lay between the germline ends. The germline gives CDR1 SGHTS, CDR2 YDEGEE. This CDR3 is CASSLASSYEQYF. The CDR3 DNA follows: TGTGCCAGCAGCTTGGCCTCATCCTACGAGCAGTACTTC.

This clonotype was picked up many times. The genes are TRBV24-1 and TRBJ2-5, with 7 bases identical to TRBD2. CDR1 is KGHDR, CDR2 SFDVKD, per germline. The CDR3 covers 15 residues. V shed 3 bases and J 2 bases; nucleotides not matched to a gene: 5. For the CDR3, the DNA is TGTGCCACCAGTGATCCCAGCGGGAATCAAGAGACCCAGTACTTC. Its translation is CATSDPSGNQETQYF.

This clonotype has ten or more counts. This rearrangement joins TRBV18 to TRBJ1-1; unclear D gene. The V end was cut by 0 bases, the J end by 11 bases, with 25 bases between. There are 17 residues in the CDR3. The germline CDR1 and CDR2 sequences are KGHSH and LQKENI. DNA for the CDR3: TGTGCCAGCTCACCACCGGTTATATGGGAGCAGTCCCAAGCGGCTTTCTTT. Its protein product is CASSPPVIWEQSQAAFF.

This clonotype was counted many times. Without the conserved terminal phenylalanine or tryptophan, this CDR3 likely stems from a read error. The genes are TRBV14 and TRBJ2-1; D assignment may be TRBD1 or TRBD2 (5 bases each). CDR1 and CDR2 (germline): SGHDN, FVKESK. V was trimmed by 1 base and J by 0 bases, leaving 13 bases between them. The CDR3 length is 17 residues. In DNA form, the CDR3 reads TGTGCCAGCAGCCAAGGCCCTGGGGGATTCTCCTACAATGAGCAGTTCCTC. Translated, it gives CASSQGPGGFSYNEQFL.

This clonotype was counted ten times or more. The V gene is TRBV29-1, the J gene TRBJ1-1, with no clear D. CDR1 is SQVTM and CDR2 is ANQGSEA in the germline V gene. The CDR3 is 11 residues long. Trimming shortened V by 4 bases and J by 6 bases, and 9 bases separated the two germline ends. For the CDR3, the DNA is TGCAGCGTTGGTTCTGGGGCTGAAGCTTTCTTT. Translated, it gives CSVGSGAEAFF.

The table lists this clonotype with many counts. This rearrangement joins TRBV5-1 to TRBJ1-5, with D possibly being TRBD1 (5 bases). This CDR3 is built from 15 residues. Deletions cut 2 bases from V and 4 bases from J, with 13 bases between. Germline-derived CDR1 and CDR2 are SGHRS and YFSETQ. CDR3 DNA: TGCGCCAGCAGCTTATTCGGGGGGGATAATCAGCCCCAGCATTTT. It yields the protein CASSLFGGDNQPQHF.

To note about this clonotype: This likely reflects a read error, since a far larger clone is one base away. This sequence joins TRBV13 and TRBJ1-1, with D uncertain. The CDR3 totals 12 residues. Germline CDR1 and CDR2: PRHDT and FYEKMQ (reference sequence). The CDR3 protein is CASGFGRTEAFF. The CDR3 DNA is TGTGCCAGCGGCTTCGGCAGAACTGAAGCTTTCTTT.

This clonotype showed up many times. The chain joins TRBV28 to TRBJ2-3; tentative D call: TRBD2 (7 bases). Germline V CDR1 and CDR2: MDHEN, SYDVKM. Trimming took off 6 bases at V and 7 bases at J, with 20 bases between the two ends. The CDR3 spans 15 residues. CDR3 residues: CASSPGGLLKYTQYF. The CDR3 nucleotides read TGTGCCAGCAGCCCCGGGGGGCTCCTAAAATATACGCAGTATTTT.

This clonotype was seen at least ten times. V usage is TRBV5-1 and J usage is TRBJ2-5, with D possibly being TRBD1 (5 bases). Germline V gives CDR1 SGHRS, CDR2 YFSETQ. V was shortened by 4 bases and J by 1 base, with 11 bases between the two germline ends. This CDR3 has 14 residues. The CDR3 is CASSRQLLQETQYF. The DNA of the CDR3 is TGCGCCAGCAGCCGACAGCTCCTCCAAGAGACCCAGTACTTC.

The sample holds many counts of this clonotype. The chain recombines TRBV6-2 or TRBV6-3 with TRBJ1-1, with D possibly TRBD1 on 5 matching bases. The V end was cut by 6 bases, the J end by 7 bases, with 9 bases between. The CDR3 has 11 residues. The V gene's germline CDR1 is MNHEY and CDR2 SVGEGT. Here the CDR3 DNA reads TGTGCCAGCAGCGACGGGGGTGAAGCTTTCTTT. Its translation is CASSDGGEAFF.

Worth noting for this clonotype: Only one base separates this from a far larger clonotype, so it likely reflects a read error. The V gene is TRBV5-3, the J gene TRBJ2-1; TRBD2 agrees at 10 bases. TRBV5-3 is an ORF, and what it does is uncertain. The V and J ends lost 8 bases and 3 bases, in that order; junction bases with no gene match: 20. This CDR3 has 19 amino acids. The CDR3 DNA sequence: TGTGCCAGCAGCGCGAAGGCCCCGGGACTAGCGAGAGGCTACAATGAGCAGTTCTTC. It specifies CASSAKAPGLARGYNEQFF.

Details on this clonotype: This likely stems from a read error, as it lies one base from a far larger clone. The CDR3 nucleotides read TGTGCCAGCAGAGGAGGACAGAGCTCCTACGAGCAGTTCTTC. It translates to CASRGGQSSYEQFF. The chain links TRBV6-6 to TRBJ2-1; tentative D call: TRBD1 (6 bases). Trimming took 6 bases from V and 10 from J, leaving 19 bases between them. Germline lookup yields CDR1 MNHNY and CDR2 SVGAGI (reference sequence). The CDR3 length is 14 residues.

This clonotype was counted many times. The chain is built from TRBV6-5 and TRBJ1-2; tentatively, D is TRBD1 (5 bases). Germline values: CDR1 MNHEY, CDR2 SVGAGI. Trimming pared 6 bases from V and 4 bases from J, leaving 12 bases between. This CDR3 comprises 13 residues. The DNA of the CDR3 is TGTGCCAGCAGACTCGACAGTGCCTATGGCTACACCTTC. Its protein is CASRLDSAYGYTF.

As regards this clonotype: Given a far larger clone just one base away, this is likely a sequencing read error. The genes are TRBV18 and TRBJ2-7; TRBD1 aligns across 7 bases. In germline, CDR1 is KGHSH, CDR2 LQKENI. Trimming took 5 bases from V and 7 from J; bases not matched to a gene: 8. The length of the CDR3 is 13 residues. CDR3 region: CASSGDRYNEQYF. The CDR3 bases are TGTGCCAGCTCAGGGGACAGATACAATGAGCAGTACTTC.

As to this clonotype: This likely traces to a read error, being one base from a far larger clone. The CDR3 reads CASRLLSTSSLGQCEQFF. The DNA for the CDR3 is TGTGCAAGTCGCTTACTGTCCACATCATCCTTAGGGCAATGTGAGCAGTTCTTC. This chain uses TRBV5-3 with TRBJ2-1; D gene uncertain. TRBV5-3 is treated as an ORF (open reading frame) with a function not yet certain. The CDR3 is 18 amino acids.

The CDR3 region is CASSQGPTTNEKLFF. The CDR3 nucleotides read TGTGCCAGCAGCCAAGGACCGACAACTAATGAAAAACTGTTTTTT. The V gene is TRBV3-1, the J gene TRBJ1-4, with unresolved D. Germline values: CDR1 LGHDT, CDR2 YNNKEL (reference sequence). The germline V and J ends were trimmed by 1 base and 0 bases, with 6 bases remaining between them. The CDR3 is 15 amino acids.

This clonotype was counted at least ten times. J is TRBJ2-1 and V is TRBV12-3 or TRBV12-4, with D possibly TRBD2 on 5 matching bases. This CDR3 has 14 residues. Deletions cut 3 bases from V and 4 bases from J, with 10 bases between. This CDR3 is CASSFRQRYNEQFF. Written as DNA, the CDR3 is TGTGCCAGCAGTTTCCGGCAGCGGTACAATGAGCAGTTCTTC.

In this sample, this clonotype turned up a few times. The chain recombines TRBV28 with TRBJ1-1, with D possibly being TRBD1 (6 bases). CDR1 MDHEN and CDR2 SYDVKM come from the germline V gene. The V end lost 3 bases, the J end lost 5 bases, and 16 bases lay between the germline ends. The CDR3 contains 15 residues. DNA for the CDR3: TGTGCCAGCAGTTTTCAGAAGGGAGGGGGAACTGAAGCTTTCTTT. Protein: CASSFQKGGGTEAFF.

A remark on this clonotype: A read error likely explains this, since a far larger clone differs by one base. The V gene is TRBV6-8, the J gene TRBJ2-1, with D perhaps TRBD1 or TRBD2 (5 bases each). Per germline, CDR1 MNHGY and CDR2 SAAAGT. Deletions cut 6 bases from V and 10 bases from J, with 19 bases between. The CDR3 totals 14 residues. The CDR3 protein is CASRLGRVSYEQFF. The DNA for the CDR3 is TGTGCCAGCAGACTGGGGCGGGTCTCCTACGAGCAGTTCTTC.

This clonotype was counted ten times or more. In DNA form, the CDR3 reads TGCGCCAGCAGCTTGTTAGGACTAGTCAATGAGCAGTTCTTC. Its translation is CASSLLGLVNEQFF. The chain couples TRBV5-1 to TRBJ2-1, with 7 positions matching TRBD2. Germline V gene data show CDR1 as SGHRS and CDR2 as YFSETQ. The CDR3 has 14 amino acids. Trimming took 1 base from V and 6 from J; bases not matched to a gene: 4.

This clonotype was seen at least ten times. The chain uses TRBV28 and TRBJ1-5, with D uncertain. V lost 5 bases, J lost 2 bases, and 16 bases lay in between. CDR3 length: 16 residues. CDR1 MDHEN and CDR2 SYDVKM come from the germline V gene. The CDR3 reads CASSPLSGSRNQPQHF. CDR3 in DNA: TGTGCCAGCAGTCCGTTATCGGGGTCTCGCAATCAGCCCCAGCATTTT. Full variable domain (outside the CDR3, taken from reference TRBV28 and TRBJ1-5): DVKVTQSSRYLVKRTGEKVFLECVQDMDHENMFWYRQDPGLGLRLIYFSYDVKMKEKGDIPEGYSVSREKKERFSLILESASTNQTSMYLCASSPLSGSRNQPQHFGDGTRLSIL.